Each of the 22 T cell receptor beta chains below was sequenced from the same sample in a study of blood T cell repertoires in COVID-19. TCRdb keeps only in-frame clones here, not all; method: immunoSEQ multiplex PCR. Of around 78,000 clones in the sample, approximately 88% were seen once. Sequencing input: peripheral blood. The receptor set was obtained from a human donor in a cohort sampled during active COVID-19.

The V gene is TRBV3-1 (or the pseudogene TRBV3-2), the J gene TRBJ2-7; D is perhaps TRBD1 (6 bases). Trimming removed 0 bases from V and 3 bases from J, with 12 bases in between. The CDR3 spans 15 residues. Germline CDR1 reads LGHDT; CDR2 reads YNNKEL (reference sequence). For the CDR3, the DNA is TGTGCCAGCAGCCAAGAAAGGGGGAGTGACTACGAGCAGTACTTC. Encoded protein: CASSQERGSDYEQYF.

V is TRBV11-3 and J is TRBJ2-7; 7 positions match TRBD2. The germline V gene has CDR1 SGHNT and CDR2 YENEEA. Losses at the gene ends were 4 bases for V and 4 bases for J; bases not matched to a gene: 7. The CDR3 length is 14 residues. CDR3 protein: CASSSQREGYEQYF. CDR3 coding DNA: TGTGCCAGCAGCTCCCAGCGGGAAGGATACGAGCAGTACTTC.

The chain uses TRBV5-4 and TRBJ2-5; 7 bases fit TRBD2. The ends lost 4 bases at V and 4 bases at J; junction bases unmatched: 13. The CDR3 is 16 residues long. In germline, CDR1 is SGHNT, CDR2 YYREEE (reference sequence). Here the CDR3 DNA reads TGTGCCAGCAGCCACGTCCGGGCGGGGGAAGGAGAGACCCAGTACTTC. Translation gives CASSHVRAGEGETQYF.

The DNA for the CDR3 is TGTGCCAGCAGCTCAACGGCTCCCGCGGGGGGGGCAGATACGCAGTATTTT. Encoded protein: CASSSTAPAGGADTQYF. V and J are TRBV7-3 and TRBJ2-3; 9 nucleotides match TRBD2. V gave up 4 bases and J gave up 4 bases; unmatched junction bases: 12. This CDR3 contains 17 residues. Germline values: CDR1 SGHTA, CDR2 FQGTGA.

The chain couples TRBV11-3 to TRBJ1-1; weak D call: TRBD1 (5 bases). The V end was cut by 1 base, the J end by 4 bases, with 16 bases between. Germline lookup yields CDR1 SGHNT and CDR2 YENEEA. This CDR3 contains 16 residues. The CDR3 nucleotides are TGTGCCAGCAGCTTAGGAGGCAGGGCGGTCGGCACTGAAGCTTTCTTT. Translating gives CASSLGGRAVGTEAFF.

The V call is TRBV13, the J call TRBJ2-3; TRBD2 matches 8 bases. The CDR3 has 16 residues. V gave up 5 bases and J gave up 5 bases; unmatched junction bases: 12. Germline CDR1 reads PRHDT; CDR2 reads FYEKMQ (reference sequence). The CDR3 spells CASSDTSGGVGDTQYF. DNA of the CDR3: TGTGCCAGCAGCGATACTAGCGGCGGAGTAGGAGATACGCAGTATTTT.

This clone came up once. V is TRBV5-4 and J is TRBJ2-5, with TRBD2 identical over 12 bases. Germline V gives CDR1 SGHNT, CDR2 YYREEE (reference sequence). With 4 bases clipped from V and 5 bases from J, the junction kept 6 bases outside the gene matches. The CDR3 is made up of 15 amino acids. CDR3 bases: TGTGCCAGCAGCGGCGACGGACTAGCGGGGGAGACCCAGTACTTC. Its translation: CASSGDGLAGETQYF.

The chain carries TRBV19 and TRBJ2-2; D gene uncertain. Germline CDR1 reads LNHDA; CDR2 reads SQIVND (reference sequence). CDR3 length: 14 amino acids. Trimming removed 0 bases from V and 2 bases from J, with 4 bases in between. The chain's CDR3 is CASSIDPNTGELFF. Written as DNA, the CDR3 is TGTGCCAGTAGTATAGACCCAAACACCGGGGAGCTGTTTTTT. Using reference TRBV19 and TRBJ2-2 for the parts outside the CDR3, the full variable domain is DGGITQSPKYLFRKEGQNVTLSCEQNLNHDAMYWYRQDPGQGLRLIYYSQIVNDFQKGDIAEGYSVSREKKESFPLTVTSAQKNPTAFYLCASSIDPNTGELFFGEGSRLTVL.

Here the CDR3 DNA reads TGTGCCAGCAGCCTCTCCGGGACAGGGGCCTACGAGCAGTACTTC. Translated: CASSLSGTGAYEQYF. The chain is built from TRBV9 and TRBJ2-7; 10 bases fit TRBD1. Germline V lookup: CDR1 SGDLS, CDR2 YYNGEE. V trimming: 4 bases; J trimming: 2 bases; junction bases outside the gene matches: 6. This CDR3 is 15 amino acids long. The whole variable domain, filled in from reference TRBV9 and TRBJ2-7, reads DSGVTQTPKHLITATGQRVTLRCSPRSGDLSVYWYQQSLDQGLQFLIQYYNGEERAKGNILERFSAQQFPDLHSELNLSSLELGDSALYFCASSLSGTGAYEQYFGPGTRLTVT.

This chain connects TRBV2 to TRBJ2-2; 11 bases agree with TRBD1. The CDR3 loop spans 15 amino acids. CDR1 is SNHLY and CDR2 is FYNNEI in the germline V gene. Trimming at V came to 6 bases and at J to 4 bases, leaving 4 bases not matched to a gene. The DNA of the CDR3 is TGTGCCAGCAGCCGGGACAGGGGGGTCACCGGGGAGCTGTTTTTT. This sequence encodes CASSRDRGVTGELFF.

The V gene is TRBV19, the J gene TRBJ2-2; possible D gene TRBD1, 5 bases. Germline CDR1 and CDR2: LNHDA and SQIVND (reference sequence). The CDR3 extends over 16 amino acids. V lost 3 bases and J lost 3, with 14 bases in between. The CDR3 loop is CASSIQGARYTGELFF. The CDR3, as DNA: TGTGCCAGTAGTATTCAGGGTGCAAGATACACCGGGGAGCTGTTTTTT.

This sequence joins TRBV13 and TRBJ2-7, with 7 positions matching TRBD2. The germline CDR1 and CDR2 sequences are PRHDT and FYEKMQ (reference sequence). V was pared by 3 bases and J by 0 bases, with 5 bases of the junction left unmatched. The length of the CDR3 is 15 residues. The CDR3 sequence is CASSFRGENSYEQYF. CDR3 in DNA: TGTGCCAGCAGCTTTCGGGGGGAGAACTCCTACGAGCAGTACTTC.

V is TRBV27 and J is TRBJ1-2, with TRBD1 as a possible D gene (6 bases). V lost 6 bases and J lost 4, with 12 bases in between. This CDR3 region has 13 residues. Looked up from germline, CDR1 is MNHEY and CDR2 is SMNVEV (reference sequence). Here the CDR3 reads CASRQWGPYGYTF. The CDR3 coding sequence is TGTGCCAGCAGGCAATGGGGGCCCTATGGCTACACCTTC.

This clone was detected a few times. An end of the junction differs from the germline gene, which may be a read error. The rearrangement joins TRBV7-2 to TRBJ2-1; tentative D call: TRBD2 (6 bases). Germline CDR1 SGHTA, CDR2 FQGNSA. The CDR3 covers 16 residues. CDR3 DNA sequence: TGTGCCAGCAGTTTAGTCTTAGCGGTTACCTACAATGAGCAGTTCTTC. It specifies CASSLVLAVTYNEQFF.

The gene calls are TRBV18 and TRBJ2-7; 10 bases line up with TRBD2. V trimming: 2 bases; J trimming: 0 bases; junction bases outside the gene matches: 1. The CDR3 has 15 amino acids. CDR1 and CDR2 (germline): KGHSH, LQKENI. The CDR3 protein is CASSPGLAVSYEQYF. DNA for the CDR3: TGTGCCAGCTCACCAGGACTAGCGGTCTCCTACGAGCAGTACTTC.

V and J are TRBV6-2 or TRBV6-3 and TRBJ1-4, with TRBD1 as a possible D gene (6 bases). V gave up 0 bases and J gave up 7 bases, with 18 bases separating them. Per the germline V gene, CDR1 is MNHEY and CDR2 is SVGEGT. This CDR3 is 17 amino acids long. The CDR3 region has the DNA TGTGCCAGCAGTTACTCGCCGGCACAGGGTGAGGGTGAAAAACTGTTTTTT. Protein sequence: CASSYSPAQGEGEKLFF.

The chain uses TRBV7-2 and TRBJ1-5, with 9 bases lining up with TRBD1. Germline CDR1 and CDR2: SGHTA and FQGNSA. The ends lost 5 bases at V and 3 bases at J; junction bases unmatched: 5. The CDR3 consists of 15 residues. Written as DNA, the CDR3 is TGTGCCAGCAGCCCACAGGGGGCCCTCAATCAGCCCCAGCATTTT. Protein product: CASSPQGALNQPQHF.

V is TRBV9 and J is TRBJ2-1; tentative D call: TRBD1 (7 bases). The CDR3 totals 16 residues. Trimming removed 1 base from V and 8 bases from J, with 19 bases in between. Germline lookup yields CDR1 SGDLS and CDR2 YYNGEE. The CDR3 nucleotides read TGTGCCAGCAGCGTACTGGGTAACAGGGGAGGCGATGAGCAGTTCTTC. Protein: CASSVLGNRGGDEQFF.

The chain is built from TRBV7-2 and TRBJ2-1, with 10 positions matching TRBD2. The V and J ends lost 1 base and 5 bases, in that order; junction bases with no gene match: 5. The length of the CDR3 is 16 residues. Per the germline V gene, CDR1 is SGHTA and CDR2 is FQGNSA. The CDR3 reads CASSLGSGRTNNEQFF. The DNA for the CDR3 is TGTGCCAGCAGCTTAGGTAGCGGGAGGACCAACAATGAGCAGTTCTTC.

The CDR3 here is CASSPGQGFYGYTF. The DNA for the CDR3 is TGTGCCAGCAGCCCGGGACAGGGGTTCTATGGCTACACCTTC. The V call is TRBV3-1 (or the pseudogene TRBV3-2), the J call TRBJ1-2, with TRBD1 matching over 10 bases. The CDR3 has 14 amino acids. The V gene's germline CDR1 is LGHDT and CDR2 YNNKEL (reference sequence). The ends lost 4 bases at V and 4 bases at J; junction bases unmatched: 3.

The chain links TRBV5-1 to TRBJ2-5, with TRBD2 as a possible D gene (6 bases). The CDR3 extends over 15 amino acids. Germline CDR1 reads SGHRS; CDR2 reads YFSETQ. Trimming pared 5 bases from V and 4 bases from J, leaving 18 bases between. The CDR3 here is CASSSLGAEGETQYF. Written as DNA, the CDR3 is TGCGCCAGCAGTTCTTTAGGAGCGGAGGGAGAGACCCAGTACTTC.

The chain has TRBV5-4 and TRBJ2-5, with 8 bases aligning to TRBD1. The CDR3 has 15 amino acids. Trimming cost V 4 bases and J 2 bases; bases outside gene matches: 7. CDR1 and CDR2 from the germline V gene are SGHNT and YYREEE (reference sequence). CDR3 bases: TGTGCCAGCAGCGTGTCCCGGGACAGGCAAGAGACCCAGTACTTC. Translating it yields CASSVSRDRQETQYF. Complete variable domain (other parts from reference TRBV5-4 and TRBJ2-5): ETGVTQSPTHLIKTRGQQVTLRCSSQSGHNTVSWYQQALGQGPQFIFQYYREEENGRGNFPPRFSGLQFPNYSSELNVNALELDDSALYLCASSVSRDRQETQYFGPGTRLLVL.